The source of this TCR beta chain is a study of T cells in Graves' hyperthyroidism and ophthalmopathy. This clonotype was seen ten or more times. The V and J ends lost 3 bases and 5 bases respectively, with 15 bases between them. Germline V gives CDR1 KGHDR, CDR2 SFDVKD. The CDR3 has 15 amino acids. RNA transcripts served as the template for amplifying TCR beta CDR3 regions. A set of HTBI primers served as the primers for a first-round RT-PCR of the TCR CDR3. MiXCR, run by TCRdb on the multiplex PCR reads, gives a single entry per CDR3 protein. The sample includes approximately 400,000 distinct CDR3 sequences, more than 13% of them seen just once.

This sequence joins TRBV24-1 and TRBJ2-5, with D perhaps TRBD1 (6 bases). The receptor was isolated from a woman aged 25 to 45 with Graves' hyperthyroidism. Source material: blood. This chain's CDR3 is CATSDPTGPGETQYF. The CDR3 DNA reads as TGTGCCACCAGTGATCCGACAGGACCCGGGGAGACCCAGTACTTC.